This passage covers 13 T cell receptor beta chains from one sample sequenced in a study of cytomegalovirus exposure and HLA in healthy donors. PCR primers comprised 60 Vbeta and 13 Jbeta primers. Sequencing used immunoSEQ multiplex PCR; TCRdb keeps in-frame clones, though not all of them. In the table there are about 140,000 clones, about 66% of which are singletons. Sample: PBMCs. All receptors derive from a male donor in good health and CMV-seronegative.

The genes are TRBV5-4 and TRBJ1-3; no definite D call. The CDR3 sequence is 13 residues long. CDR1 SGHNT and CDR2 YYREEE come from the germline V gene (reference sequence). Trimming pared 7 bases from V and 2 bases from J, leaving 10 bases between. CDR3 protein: CASARETGNTIYF. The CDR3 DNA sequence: TGTGCCAGCGCAAGGGAGACTGGAAACACCATATATTTT. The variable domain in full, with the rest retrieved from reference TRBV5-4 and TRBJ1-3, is ETGVTQSPTHLIKTRGQQVTLRCSSQSGHNTVSWYQQALGQGPQFIFQYYREEENGRGNFPPRFSGLQFPNYSSELNVNALELDDSALYLCASARETGNTIYFGEGSWLTVV.

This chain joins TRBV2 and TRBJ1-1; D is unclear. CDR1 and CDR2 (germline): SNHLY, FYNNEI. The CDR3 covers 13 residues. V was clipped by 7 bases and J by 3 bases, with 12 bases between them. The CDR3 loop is CASIWGADTEAFF. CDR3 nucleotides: TGTGCCAGCATCTGGGGAGCGGACACTGAAGCTTTCTTT.

The CDR3 loop is CASSQGQGIMDQPQHF. The CDR3 DNA is TGCGCCAGCAGCCAAGGGCAGGGGATCATGGACCAGCCCCAGCATTTT. The chain employs TRBV4-1 and TRBJ1-5; perhaps TRBD1 as D (6 bases). The CDR3 extends over 16 amino acids. Per the germline V gene, CDR1 is MGHRA and CDR2 is YSYEKL. Trimming stripped 1 base from V and 7 bases from J, with 17 bases between.

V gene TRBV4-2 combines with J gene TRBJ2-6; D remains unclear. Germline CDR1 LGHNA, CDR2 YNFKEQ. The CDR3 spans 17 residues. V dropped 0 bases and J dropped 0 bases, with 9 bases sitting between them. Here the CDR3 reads CASSQDWANSGANVLTF. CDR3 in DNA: TGTGCCAGCAGCCAAGATTGGGCGAACTCTGGGGCCAACGTCCTGACTTTC.

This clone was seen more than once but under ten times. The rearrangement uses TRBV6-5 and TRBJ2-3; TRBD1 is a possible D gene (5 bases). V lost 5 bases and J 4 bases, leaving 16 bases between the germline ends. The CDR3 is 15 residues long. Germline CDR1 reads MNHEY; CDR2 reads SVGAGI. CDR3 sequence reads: CASSPHRGVADTQYF. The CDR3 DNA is TGTGCCAGCAGTCCCCATAGGGGCGTCGCAGATACGCAGTATTTT.

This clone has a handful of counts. The CDR3, as DNA: TGTGCCAGCAGCTTTGGACAGATGAACACTGAAGCTTTCTTT. The encoded protein is CASSFGQMNTEAFF. The chain employs TRBV7-8 and TRBJ1-1; possible D gene TRBD1, 6 bases. CDR3 size: 14 residues. V was trimmed by 3 bases and J by 0 bases, leaving 8 bases between them. Germline CDR1 and CDR2: SGHVS and FQNEAQ.

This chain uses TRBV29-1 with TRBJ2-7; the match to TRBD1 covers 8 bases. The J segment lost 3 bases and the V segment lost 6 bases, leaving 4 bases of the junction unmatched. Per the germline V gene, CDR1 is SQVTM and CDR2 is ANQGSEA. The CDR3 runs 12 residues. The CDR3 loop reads CSVGDRGYEQYF. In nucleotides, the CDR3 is TGCAGCGTCGGAGACAGGGGCTACGAGCAGTACTTC.

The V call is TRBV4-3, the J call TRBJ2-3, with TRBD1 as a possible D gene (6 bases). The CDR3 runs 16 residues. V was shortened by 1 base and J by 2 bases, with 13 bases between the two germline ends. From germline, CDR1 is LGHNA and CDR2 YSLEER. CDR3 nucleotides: TGCGCCAGCAGCCAAGGTGCTGGGGGCCCCACAGATACGCAGTATTTT. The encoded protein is CASSQGAGGPTDTQYF.

CDR3 nucleotide sequence: TGTGCCAGCAGTTCGGGACTAGCGGGGGGTTACTACAATGAGCAGTTCTTC. Translated, it gives CASSSGLAGGYYNEQFF. This sequence joins TRBV28 and TRBJ2-1, with 15 bases that match TRBD2. Unmatched junction bases numbered 4, after V lost 4 bases and J lost 3 bases. Germline CDR1 reads MDHEN; CDR2 reads SYDVKM. The CDR3 extends over 17 amino acids.

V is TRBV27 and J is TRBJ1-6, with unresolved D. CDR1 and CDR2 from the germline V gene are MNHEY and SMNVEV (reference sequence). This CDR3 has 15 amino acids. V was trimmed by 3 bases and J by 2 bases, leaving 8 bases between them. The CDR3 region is CASSLRVPYNSPLHF. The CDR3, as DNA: TGTGCCAGCAGTTTGAGAGTCCCCTATAATTCACCCCTCCACTTT.

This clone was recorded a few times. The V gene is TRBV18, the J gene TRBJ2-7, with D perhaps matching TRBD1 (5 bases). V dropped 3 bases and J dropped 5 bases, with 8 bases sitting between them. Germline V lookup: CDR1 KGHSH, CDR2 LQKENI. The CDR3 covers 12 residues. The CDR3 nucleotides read TGTGCCAGCTCACCCAGGGCCCACGAGCAGTACTTC. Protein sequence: CASSPRAHEQYF.

CDR3 in amino acids: CASSQAGESSYNSPLHF. The CDR3 DNA reads as TGTGCCAGCAGCCAAGCCGGGGAAAGCTCCTATAATTCACCCCTCCACTTT. The chain recombines TRBV4-2 with TRBJ1-6; D is undetermined. Germline assignment: CDR1 LGHNA and CDR2 YNFKEQ. This CDR3 has 17 residues. V gave up 1 base and J gave up 0 bases, with 10 bases separating them.

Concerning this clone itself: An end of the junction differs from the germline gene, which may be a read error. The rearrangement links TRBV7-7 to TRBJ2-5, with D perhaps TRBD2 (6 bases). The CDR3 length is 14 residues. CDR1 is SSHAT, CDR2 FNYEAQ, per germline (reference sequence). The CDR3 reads CASRATRHQETQYF. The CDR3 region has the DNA TGTGCTAGCAGGGCGACTAGACATCAAGAGACCCAGTACTTC.